The 10 T cell receptor beta chains presented below share a single source sample, sequenced in a study of shared clonotypes between healthy human individuals (dated by TCRdb to 2018 to 2021). Preparation of the library involved the immunoSEQ multiplex PCR assay. This immuneACCESS table, as held by TCRdb, lists in-frame sequences with V and J called but not all clones. Of the missing ones, under half trace to an unresolved V gene in checked studies; the others have no known cause. Within this sample are 470,000 or so clones, with about 84% of them counted one time only. The ten largest account for over 9.5% of the sample. Sequences were obtained from PBMCs. These TCRs come from a middle-aged woman in good health. Some clones in this sample may be carry-over from other donors' samples.

In its sample, this clone was seen once. This rearrangement joins TRBV5-1 to TRBJ1-1; D is undetermined. CDR3 length: 15 residues. Germline loops: CDR1 SGHRS, CDR2 YFSETQ. V was clipped by 0 bases and J by 4 bases, with 13 bases between them. The CDR3 DNA is TGCGCCAGCAGCTTGGCCTTCGGGCAGGCCACTGAAGCTTTCTTT. The encoded protein is CASSLAFGQATEAFF.

This chain connects TRBV6-4 to TRBJ1-1; D ambiguous. This CDR3 has 13 residues. In germline, CDR1 is MRHNA, CDR2 SNTAGT. The V and J ends lost 4 bases and 1 base respectively, with 7 bases between them. CDR3 loop: CASSVEKNTEAFF. The CDR3 DNA is TGTGCCAGCAGTGTGGAGAAGAACACTGAAGCTTTCTTT.

Ten or more counts support this clone. The J gene is TRBJ2-7, the V gene TRBV7-5. TRBV7-5 is a recognized pseudogene. CDR3 length: 15 amino acids. Here the CDR3 DNA reads TGTGCCAGCAGTTTCCTCCGCTACTCACCCTACGAGCAGTACTTC. Translation: CASSFLRYSPYEQYF.

The sample holds one count of this clone. V usage is TRBV7-2 and J usage is TRBJ2-7, with a weak D call TRBD2 (6 bases). The V end was cut by 1 base, the J end by 5 bases, with 12 bases between. Germline V gene data show CDR1 as SGHTA and CDR2 as FQGNSA. CDR3 length equals 14 residues. The CDR3 here is CASSLVGGVNEQYF. The DNA of the CDR3 is TGTGCCAGCAGCTTAGTAGGAGGGGTTAACGAGCAGTACTTC.

The gene calls are TRBV29-1 and TRBJ2-1; 7 positions match TRBD1. V shed 7 bases and J 4 bases; nucleotides not matched to a gene: 13. This CDR3 has 15 amino acids. Germline V CDR1 and CDR2: SQVTM, ANQGSEA. The CDR3 DNA follows: TGCAGCGCCAACCTCGAGGGGGCAGGGTACAATGAGCAGTTCTTC. This encodes CSANLEGAGYNEQFF.

The chain is built from TRBV4-1 and TRBJ1-5; TRBD1 aligns across 8 bases. Germline loops: CDR1 MGHRA, CDR2 YSYEKL. V trimming: 0 bases; J trimming: 0 bases; junction bases outside the gene matches: 10. This CDR3 region has 19 residues. The CDR3 sequence: CASSQEFRTGNSSNQPQHF. The CDR3 DNA is TGCGCCAGCAGCCAAGAGTTCAGGACAGGGAATAGTAGCAATCAGCCCCAGCATTTT.

About this clone: Only one base separates this from a far larger clonotype, so it likely reflects a read error. The rearrangement links TRBV13 to TRBJ2-5; 7 positions match TRBD1. Trimming cost V 4 bases and J 9 bases; bases outside gene matches: 5. The CDR3 has 12 amino acids. Germline-derived CDR1 and CDR2 are PRHDT and FYEKMQ (reference sequence). In DNA, the CDR3 is TGTGCCAGCAGCTCAATCGGGACAGCCCAGTACTTC. Translation: CASSSIGTAQYF.

V usage is TRBV2 and J usage is TRBJ1-4, with D unresolved. The ends were cut back, 4 bases at V and 1 base at J, with 7 bases in the middle. The germline V gene has CDR1 SNHLY and CDR2 FYNNEI. This CDR3 region has 14 residues. CDR3 in amino acids: CASSVYGTNEKLFF. The CDR3 DNA reads TGTGCCAGCAGTGTATACGGAACTAATGAAAAACTGTTTTTT.

The table lists this clone with a count of one. This chain uses TRBV5-1 with TRBJ2-3; D may be TRBD2 (5 bases). The CDR3 length is 16 residues. Germline-derived CDR1 and CDR2 are SGHRS and YFSETQ. The V end was cut by 4 bases, the J end by 0 bases, with 15 bases between. Here the CDR3 DNA reads TGCGCCAGCAGCCCCCGGGATCTCTCTAGCACAGATACGCAGTATTTT. It translates to CASSPRDLSSTDTQYF.

With respect to this clone: This sequence is one base from a far larger clone and is likely a read error. The CDR3 loop reads CTSSLDRLFYEQYF. CDR3 coding DNA: TGTACCAGCAGCTTAGATCGATTATTTTACGAGCAGTACTTC. This sequence joins TRBV11-2 and TRBJ2-7; no firm D call. CDR1 is SGHAT and CDR2 is FQNNGV in the germline V gene. The CDR3 runs to 14 residues.